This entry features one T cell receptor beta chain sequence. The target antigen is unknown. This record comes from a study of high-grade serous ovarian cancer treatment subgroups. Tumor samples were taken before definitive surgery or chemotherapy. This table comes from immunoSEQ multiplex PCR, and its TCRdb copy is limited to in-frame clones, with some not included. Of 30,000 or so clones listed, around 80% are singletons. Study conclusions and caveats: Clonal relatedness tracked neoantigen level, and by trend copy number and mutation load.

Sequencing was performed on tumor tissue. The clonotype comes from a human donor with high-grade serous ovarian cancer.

CDR3 DNA: TGTGCCATCAGTGAGACAGACCCGAGTGGCAATCAGCCCCAGCATTTT. It codes for CAISETDPSGNQPQHF. This sequence joins TRBV10-3 and TRBJ1-5; D ambiguous. CDR1 is ENHRY and CDR2 is SYGVKD in the germline V gene. Trimming removed 2 bases from V and 2 bases from J, with 13 bases in between. CDR3 length equals 16 residues.